The 20 T cell receptor beta chains reported below all come from one sample, sequenced in a study of T cells in localized non-small cell lung cancer. Some clones are missing from TCRdb's copy, which holds only in-frame ones; the method was immunoSEQ multiplex PCR. The data show over 45,000 clones, about 80% seen once. The material sequenced was peripheral blood, taken before any cancer treatment. Receptors originate from a man aged 35 to 69 with stage I squamous cell lung carcinoma.

CDR3 region: CASSAATSGGFYEQYF. CDR3 coding DNA: TGTGCCAGCAGTGCCGCAACTAGCGGGGGTTTTTACGAGCAGTACTTC. This chain links TRBV6-1 with TRBJ2-7; TRBD2 matches 11 bases. The CDR3 consists of 16 residues. Germline V lookup: CDR1 MNHNS, CDR2 SASEGT. V lost 4 bases, J lost 4 bases, and 9 bases stayed unmatched.

The chain joins TRBV2 to TRBJ2-5, with TRBD2 as a possible D gene (5 bases). This CDR3 spans 14 amino acids. The germline V gene has CDR1 SNHLY and CDR2 FYNNEI. V lost 7 bases and J 5 bases, leaving 17 bases between the germline ends. The CDR3 region has the DNA TGTGCCAGCACCGACGGTCATGGCGGGGAGACCCAGTACTTC. Its translation is CASTDGHGGETQYF.

CDR3 loop: CASSGREDPGNTIYF. CDR3 coding DNA: TGCGCCAGCTCGGGCCGCGAGGACCCTGGAAACACCATATATTTT. The genes are TRBV5-1 and TRBJ1-3, with D hard to call. Germline lookup yields CDR1 SGHRS and CDR2 YFSETQ. Trimming removed 7 bases at V and 2 bases at J, with 16 bases between. The CDR3 totals 15 residues. Drawing the rest from reference TRBV5-1 and TRBJ1-3, the complete variable domain is KAGVTQTPRYLIKTRGQQVTLSCSPISGHRSVSWYQQTPGQGLQFLFEYFSETQRNKGNFPGRFSGRQFSNSRSEMNVSTLELGDSALYLCASSGREDPGNTIYFGEGSWLTVV.

Notes on this clone: Compared with germline, one end of the junction differs, possibly owing to a read error. V usage is TRBV30 and J usage is TRBJ2-4, with D tentatively TRBD1 (6 bases). The CDR3 extends over 12 amino acids. Germline CDR1 GTSNPN, CDR2 SVGIG (reference sequence). This CDR3 is CAWSVGRDTPGF. CDR3 in DNA: TGTGCCTGGAGTGTGGGCCGGGACACCCCTGGTTTC.

The chain has TRBV7-9 and TRBJ1-2; 10 bases are shared with TRBD1. The CDR3 consists of 15 residues. J gave up 4 bases and V 5 bases, and 7 bases lay outside the gene matches. The germline V gene has CDR1 SEHNR and CDR2 FQNEAQ (reference sequence). CDR3 amino acids: CASSPGTGAGYGYTF. The DNA of the CDR3 is TGTGCCAGCAGCCCTGGGACAGGGGCCGGCTATGGCTACACCTTC.

This clone was counted only a few times. The rearrangement links TRBV7-9 to TRBJ1-2, with TRBD1 matching over 8 bases. The CDR3 loop spans 12 amino acids. Germline-derived CDR1 and CDR2 are SEHNR and FQNEAQ (reference sequence). J lost 5 bases, V lost 7 bases, and 3 bases had no gene match. The CDR3 DNA is TGTGCCAGCACAGGGGGCGGATATGGCTACACCTTC. This gives the protein CASTGGGYGYTF. Together with reference TRBV7-9 and TRBJ1-2, the CDR3 gives the full variable domain: DTGVSQNPRHKITKRGQNVTFRCDPISEHNRLYWYRQTLGQGPEFLTYFQNEAQLEKSRLLSDRFSAERPKGSFSTLEIQRTEQGDSAMYLCASTGGGYGYTFGSGTRLTVV.

This clone was seen once. V is TRBV30 and J is TRBJ2-5; 9 bases fit TRBD2. The CDR3 runs 17 residues. Germline loops: CDR1 GTSNPN, CDR2 SVGIG (reference sequence). The V gene end was trimmed by 1 base and the J gene end by 3 bases; junction bases not matched to a gene: 12. The CDR3 DNA reads as TGTGCCTGGAGTGAGGCGGCGGGGGGGCCATGGAAAGAGACCCAGTACTTC. It is translated as CAWSEAAGGPWKETQYF.

V usage is TRBV5-1 and J usage is TRBJ2-6, with D perhaps TRBD1 (5 bases). The CDR3 loop spans 16 amino acids. Germline CDR1 SGHRS, CDR2 YFSETQ. Deletions cut 1 base from V and 0 bases from J, with 8 bases between. The CDR3 region has the DNA TGCGCCAGCAGCTTGACAGGCCTCTCTGGGGCCAACGTCCTGACTTTC. Encoded protein: CASSLTGLSGANVLTF.

V is TRBV7-9 and J is TRBJ1-1; D gene uncertain. The V gene's germline CDR1 is SEHNR and CDR2 FQNEAQ (reference sequence). This CDR3 spans 15 amino acids. V was trimmed by 5 bases and J by 8 bases, leaving 21 bases between them. The CDR3 DNA is TGTGCCAGCAGCCCGAGCTCACCCCTCGTGGTGGAAGCTTTCTTT. Amino acids: CASSPSSPLVVEAFF.

The V and J genes are TRBV27 and TRBJ2-1; D is possibly TRBD1 (6 bases). Germline-derived CDR1 and CDR2 are MNHEY and SMNVEV (reference sequence). Trimming cost V 3 bases and J 1 base, with 7 bases left between them. The CDR3 spans 14 residues. CDR3 sequence: CASSLGTSYNEQFF. The DNA for the CDR3 is TGTGCCAGCAGTTTGGGGACATCCTACAATGAGCAGTTCTTC.

The rearrangement links TRBV6-6 to TRBJ2-1; TRBD1 agrees at 10 bases. With V trimmed by 6 bases and J by 6 bases, 8 bases remained unmatched. The germline V gene has CDR1 MNHNY and CDR2 SVGAGI (reference sequence). The length of the CDR3 is 15 residues. The DNA for the CDR3 is TGTGCCAGCAGGGAGGGACAGGGGAACCTCAATGAGCAGTTCTTC. This codes for CASREGQGNLNEQFF.

This clone was recorded many times. The genes are TRBV5-8 and TRBJ1-6; TRBD1 aligns across 9 bases. Germline lookup yields CDR1 SGHTS and CDR2 YDEGEE. The CDR3 is made up of 17 amino acids. Trimming took 3 bases from V and 6 from J; bases not matched to a gene: 10. CDR3 in amino acids: CASSSLQGAGGNSPLHF. CDR3 nucleotides: TGTGCCAGCAGCTCGTTACAGGGGGCTGGAGGTAATTCACCCCTCCACTTT.

This clone was counted only a few times. This chain connects TRBV30 to TRBJ1-5; D is possibly TRBD1 (6 bases). Between the trimmed V and J ends, which lost 2 bases and 6 bases, there was a span of 14 bases. The CDR3 consists of 14 residues. Germline V CDR1 and CDR2: GTSNPN, SVGIG (reference sequence). CDR3 sequence reads: CAWSQGNGGQPQHF. The CDR3 nucleotides are TGTGCCTGGAGTCAGGGGAACGGCGGTCAGCCCCAGCATTTT.

Here the CDR3 DNA reads TGTGCCAGCAGCACCGAAAATAATCAGCCCCAGCATTTT. Translation: CASSTENNQPQHF. This chain joins TRBV7-2 and TRBJ1-5; no firm D call. The CDR3 consists of 13 residues. V lost 5 bases to trimming and J lost 4 bases, with 9 bases between them. Germline CDR1 is SGHTA and CDR2 is FQGNSA.

As regards this clone: Other DNA sequences in this specimen translate into the identical CDR3. The CDR3 nucleotides read TGTGCCAGCAGCTTAGCGACCTACGAGCAGTACTTC. It encodes CASSLATYEQYF. The chain employs TRBV7-9 and TRBJ2-7; D not certain. Trimming left V 0 bases short and J 2 bases short, with 2 bases between. CDR3 length: 12 amino acids. CDR1 and CDR2 from the germline V gene are SEHNR and FQNEAQ (reference sequence).

J is TRBJ2-1 and V is TRBV20-1; D may be TRBD2 (7 bases). CDR1 and CDR2 (germline): DFQATT, SNEGSKA (reference sequence). V was clipped by 7 bases and J by 8 bases, with 12 bases between them. The CDR3 contains 11 residues. The CDR3 protein is CSGRGGYEQFF. CDR3 nucleotides: TGCAGTGGAAGGGGGGGCTATGAGCAGTTCTTC.

This chain joins TRBV2 and TRBJ2-5; weak D call: TRBD1 (5 bases). Between the trimmed V and J ends, which lost 4 bases and 2 bases, there was a span of 8 bases. In germline, CDR1 is SNHLY, CDR2 FYNNEI. The length of the CDR3 is 13 residues. The DNA for the CDR3 is TGTGCCAGCAGTGGGGGCAGTCAAGAGACCCAGTACTTC. Its translation: CASSGGSQETQYF.

The V call is TRBV9, the J call TRBJ1-5; D might be TRBD1 (5 bases). The germline V gene encodes CDR1 SGDLS and CDR2 YYNGEE. Trimming left V 1 base short and J 4 bases short, with 9 bases between. This CDR3 has 14 amino acids. The CDR3 DNA follows: TGTGCCAGCAGCGTACAGGGAAGTAATCAGCCCCAGCATTTT. It specifies CASSVQGSNQPQHF.

The chain links TRBV5-1 to TRBJ2-7, with D possibly being TRBD2 (6 bases). Trimming shortened V by 4 bases and J by 3 bases, and 23 bases separated the two germline ends. The CDR3 extends over 17 amino acids. CDR1 is SGHRS, CDR2 YFSETQ, per germline. The CDR3 protein is CASSPSQLGLRLYEQYF. The CDR3 DNA reads as TGCGCCAGCAGCCCATCACAGCTGGGACTCAGGCTCTACGAGCAGTACTTC.

The chain links TRBV7-6 to TRBJ2-3, with D uncertain. This CDR3 has 14 residues. V dropped 5 bases and J dropped 0 bases, with 9 bases sitting between them. Germline V CDR1 and CDR2: SGHVS, FNYEAQ. Here the CDR3 reads CASSRSASTDTQYF. In DNA, the CDR3 is TGTGCCAGCAGCCGCAGTGCTAGCACAGATACGCAGTATTTT.